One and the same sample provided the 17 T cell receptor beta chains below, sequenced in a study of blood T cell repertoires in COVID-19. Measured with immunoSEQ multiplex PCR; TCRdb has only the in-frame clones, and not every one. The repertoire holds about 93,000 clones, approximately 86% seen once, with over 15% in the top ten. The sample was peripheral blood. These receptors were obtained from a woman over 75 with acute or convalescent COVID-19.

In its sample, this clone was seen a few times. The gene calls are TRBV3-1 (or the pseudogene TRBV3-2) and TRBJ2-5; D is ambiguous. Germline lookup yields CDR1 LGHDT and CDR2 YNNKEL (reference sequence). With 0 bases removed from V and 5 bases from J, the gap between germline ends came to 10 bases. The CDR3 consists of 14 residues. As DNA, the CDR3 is TGTGCCAGCAGCCAAGACGTGCCCGGGGAGACCCAGTACTTC. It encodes CASSQDVPGETQYF.

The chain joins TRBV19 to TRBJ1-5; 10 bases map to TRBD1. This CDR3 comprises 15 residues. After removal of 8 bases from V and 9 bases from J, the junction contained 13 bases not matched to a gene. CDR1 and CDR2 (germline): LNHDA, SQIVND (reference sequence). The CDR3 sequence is CASSIVPGQGRPQHF. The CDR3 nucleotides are TGTGCCAGTTCCATTGTCCCGGGACAGGGGCGGCCCCAGCATTTT.

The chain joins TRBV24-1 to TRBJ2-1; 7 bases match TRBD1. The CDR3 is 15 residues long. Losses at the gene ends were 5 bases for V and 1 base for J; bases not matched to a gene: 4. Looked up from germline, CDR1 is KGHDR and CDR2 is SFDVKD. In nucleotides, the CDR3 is TGTGCCACCAGTGGAGGGGGCAGGTCCTACAATGAGCAGTTCTTC. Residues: CATSGGGRSYNEQFF.

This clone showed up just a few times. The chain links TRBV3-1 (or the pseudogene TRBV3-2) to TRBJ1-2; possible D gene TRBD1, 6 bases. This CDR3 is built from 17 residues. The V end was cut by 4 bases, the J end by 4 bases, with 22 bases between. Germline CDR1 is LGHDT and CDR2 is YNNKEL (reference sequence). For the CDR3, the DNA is TGTGCCAGCAGCCCCCCTTCCAAGACAAGGGGGATCTATGGCTACACCTTC. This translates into CASSPPSKTRGIYGYTF.

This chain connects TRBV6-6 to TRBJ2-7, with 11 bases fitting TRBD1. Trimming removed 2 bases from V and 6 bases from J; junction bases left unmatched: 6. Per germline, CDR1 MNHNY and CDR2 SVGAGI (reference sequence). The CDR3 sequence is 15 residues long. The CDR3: CASSYSPGTGGEQYF. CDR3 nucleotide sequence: TGTGCCAGCAGTTACAGTCCCGGGACAGGGGGCGAGCAGTACTTC.

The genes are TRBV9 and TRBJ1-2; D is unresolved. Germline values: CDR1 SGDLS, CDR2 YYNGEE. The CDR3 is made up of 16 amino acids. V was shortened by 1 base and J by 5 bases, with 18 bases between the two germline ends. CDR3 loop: CASSVNPVEVGYGYTF. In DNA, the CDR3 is TGTGCCAGCAGCGTAAACCCAGTGGAGGTTGGGTATGGCTACACCTTC.

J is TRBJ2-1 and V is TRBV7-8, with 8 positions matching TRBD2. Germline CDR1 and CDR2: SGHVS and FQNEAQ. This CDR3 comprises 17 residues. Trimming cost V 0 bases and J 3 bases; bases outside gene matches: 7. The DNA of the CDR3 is TGTGCCAGCAGCTTAGCGGTGCGGGGGGTAAGCTACAATGAGCAGTTCTTC. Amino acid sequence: CASSLAVRGVSYNEQFF.

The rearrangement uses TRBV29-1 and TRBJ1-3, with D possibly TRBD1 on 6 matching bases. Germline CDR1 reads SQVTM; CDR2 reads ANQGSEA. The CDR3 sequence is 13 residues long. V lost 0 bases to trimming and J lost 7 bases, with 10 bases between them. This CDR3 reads CSVEDQGRNTIYF. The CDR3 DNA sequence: TGCAGCGTTGAAGATCAGGGGCGGAACACCATATATTTT. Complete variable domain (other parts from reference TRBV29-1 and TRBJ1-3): SAVISQKPSRDICQRGTSLTIQCQVDSQVTMMFWYRQQPGQSLTLIATANQGSEATYESGFVIDKFPISRPNLTFSTLTVSNMSPEDSSIYLCSVEDQGRNTIYFGEGSWLTVV.

The CDR3 DNA reads TGTGCCAGCAGCCAAGAGATCGGGTTTATCTACGAGCAGTACTTC. Amino acid sequence: CASSQEIGFIYEQYF. The chain employs TRBV4-2 and TRBJ2-7, with D uncertain. V was pared by 0 bases and J by 3 bases, with 12 bases between. CDR3 length: 15 amino acids. Germline values: CDR1 LGHNA, CDR2 YNFKEQ.

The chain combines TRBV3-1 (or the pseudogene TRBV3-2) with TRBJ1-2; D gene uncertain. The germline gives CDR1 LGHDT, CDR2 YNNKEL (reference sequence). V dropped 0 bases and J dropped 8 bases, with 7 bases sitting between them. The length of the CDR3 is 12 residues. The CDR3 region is CASSQDNGGYTF. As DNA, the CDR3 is TGTGCCAGCAGCCAAGATAATGGCGGCTACACCTTC.

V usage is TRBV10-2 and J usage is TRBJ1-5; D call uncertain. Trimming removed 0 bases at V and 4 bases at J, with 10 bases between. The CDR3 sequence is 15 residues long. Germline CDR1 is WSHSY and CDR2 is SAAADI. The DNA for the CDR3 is TGCGCCAGCAGTGAGTCGGCGGTCGGGAATCAGCCCCAGCATTTT. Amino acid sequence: CASSESAVGNQPQHF.

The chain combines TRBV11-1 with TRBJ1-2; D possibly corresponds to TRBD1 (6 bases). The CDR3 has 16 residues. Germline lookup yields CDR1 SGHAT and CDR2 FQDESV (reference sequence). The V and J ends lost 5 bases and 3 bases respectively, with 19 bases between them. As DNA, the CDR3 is TGTGCCAGCAGCGAATCAGGGGCGCGTAGGGACTATGGCTACACCTTC. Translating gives CASSESGARRDYGYTF.

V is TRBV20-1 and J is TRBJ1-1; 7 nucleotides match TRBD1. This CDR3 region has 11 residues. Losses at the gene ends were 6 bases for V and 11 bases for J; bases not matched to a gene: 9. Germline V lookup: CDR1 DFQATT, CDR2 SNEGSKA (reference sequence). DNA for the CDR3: TGCAGTGCAAGGGGGCGCGAGGAGGCTTTCTTT. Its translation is CSARGREEAFF.

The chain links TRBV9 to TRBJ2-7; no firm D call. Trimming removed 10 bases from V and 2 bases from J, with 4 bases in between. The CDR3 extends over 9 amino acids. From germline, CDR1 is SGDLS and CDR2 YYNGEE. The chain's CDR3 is CAAAYEQYF. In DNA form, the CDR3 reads TGTGCCGCAGCCTACGAGCAGTACTTC.

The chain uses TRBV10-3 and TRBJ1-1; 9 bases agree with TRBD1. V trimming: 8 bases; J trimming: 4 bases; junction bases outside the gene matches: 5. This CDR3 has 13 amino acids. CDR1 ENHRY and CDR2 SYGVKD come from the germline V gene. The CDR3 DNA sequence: TGTGCCATCCAGACAGGGGGGGGCACTGAAGCTTTCTTT. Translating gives CAIQTGGGTEAFF.

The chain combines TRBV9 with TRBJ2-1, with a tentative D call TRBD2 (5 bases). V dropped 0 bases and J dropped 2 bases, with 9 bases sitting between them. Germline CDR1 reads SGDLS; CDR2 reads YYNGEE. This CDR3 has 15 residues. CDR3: CASSVAGSPYNEQFF. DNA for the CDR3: TGTGCCAGCAGCGTAGCGGGGAGCCCCTACAATGAGCAGTTCTTC.

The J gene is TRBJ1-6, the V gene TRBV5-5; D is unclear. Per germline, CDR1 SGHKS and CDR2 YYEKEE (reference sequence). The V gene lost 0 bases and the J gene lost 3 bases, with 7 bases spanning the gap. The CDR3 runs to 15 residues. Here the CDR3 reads CASSLEQYYNSPLHF. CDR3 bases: TGTGCCAGCAGCTTGGAACAGTACTATAATTCACCCCTCCACTTT.